This T cell receptor beta chain was obtained from a study of blood T cell repertoires in COVID-19. Background on the study: T cells, B-cell-depleted T cells, or PBMCs supplied cDNA or gDNA.

Original handling: Nucleated cell number was recorded as an estimate derived from reference gene primer amplification. Data came from immunoSEQ multiplex PCR; TCRdb stores just in-frame clones and leaves some out. For V, J and clone size, that table is used; D and trimming come from the DNA. Of hundreds of thousands of clones listed, roughly 84% are singletons. This CDR3 has 16 amino acids. V lost 5 bases to trimming and J lost 7 bases; unmatched junction nucleotides: 11. Germline V lookup: CDR1 MDHEN, CDR2 SYDVKM. The genes are TRBV28 and TRBJ1-6, with 7 bases that match TRBD1. The receptor comes from a human donor in a cohort sampled during active COVID-19. What was sequenced was peripheral blood. CDR3 sequence: CASSTFGGQQNSPLHF. In DNA, the CDR3 is TGTGCCAGCAGTACCTTCGGGGGACAGCAGAATTCACCCCTCCACTTT.